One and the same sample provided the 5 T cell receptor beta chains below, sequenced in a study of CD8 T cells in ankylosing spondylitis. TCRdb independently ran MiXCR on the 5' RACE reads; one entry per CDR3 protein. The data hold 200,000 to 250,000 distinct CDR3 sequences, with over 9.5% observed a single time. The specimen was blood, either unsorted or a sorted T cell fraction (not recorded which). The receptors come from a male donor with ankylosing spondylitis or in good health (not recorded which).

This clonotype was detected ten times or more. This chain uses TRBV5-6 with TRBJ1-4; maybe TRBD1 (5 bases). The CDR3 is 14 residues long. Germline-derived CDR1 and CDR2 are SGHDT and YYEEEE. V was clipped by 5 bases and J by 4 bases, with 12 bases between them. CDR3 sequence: CASREQAHNEKLFF. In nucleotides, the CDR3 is TGTGCCAGCAGAGAACAGGCCCATAATGAAAAACTGTTTTTT. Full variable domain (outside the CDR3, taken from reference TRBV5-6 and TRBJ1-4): DAGVTQSPTHLIKTRGQQVTLRCSPKSGHDTVSWYQQALGQGPQFIFQYYEEEERQRGNFPDRFSGHQFPNYSSELNVNALLLGDSALYLCASREQAHNEKLFFGSGTQLSVL.

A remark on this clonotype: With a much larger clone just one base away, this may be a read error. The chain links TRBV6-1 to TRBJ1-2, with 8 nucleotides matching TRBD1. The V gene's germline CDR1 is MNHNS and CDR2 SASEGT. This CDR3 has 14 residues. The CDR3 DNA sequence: TGTGTCAGCGGCGAGACAGGGGCCCGCTATGGCTACACCTTC. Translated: CVSGETGARYGYTF.

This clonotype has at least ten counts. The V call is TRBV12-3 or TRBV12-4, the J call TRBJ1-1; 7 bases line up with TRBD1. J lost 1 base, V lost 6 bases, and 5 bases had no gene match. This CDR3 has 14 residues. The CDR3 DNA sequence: TGTGCCAGCAGCAGACAGGGCACGAACACTGAAGCTTTCTTT. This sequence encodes CASSRQGTNTEAFF.

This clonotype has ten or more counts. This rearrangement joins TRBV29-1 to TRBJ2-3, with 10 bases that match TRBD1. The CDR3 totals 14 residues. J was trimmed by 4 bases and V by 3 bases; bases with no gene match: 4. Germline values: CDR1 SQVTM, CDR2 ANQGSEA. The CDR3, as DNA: TGCAGCGTTGAGGGGACAGGGGATTCAGATACGCAGTATTTT. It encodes CSVEGTGDSDTQYF.

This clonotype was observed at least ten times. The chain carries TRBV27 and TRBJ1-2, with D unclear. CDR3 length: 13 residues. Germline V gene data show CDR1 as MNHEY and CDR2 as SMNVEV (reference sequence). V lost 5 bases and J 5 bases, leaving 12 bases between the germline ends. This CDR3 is CASSPTREYGYTF. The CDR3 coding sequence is TGTGCCAGCAGTCCGACACGGGAATATGGCTACACCTTC.